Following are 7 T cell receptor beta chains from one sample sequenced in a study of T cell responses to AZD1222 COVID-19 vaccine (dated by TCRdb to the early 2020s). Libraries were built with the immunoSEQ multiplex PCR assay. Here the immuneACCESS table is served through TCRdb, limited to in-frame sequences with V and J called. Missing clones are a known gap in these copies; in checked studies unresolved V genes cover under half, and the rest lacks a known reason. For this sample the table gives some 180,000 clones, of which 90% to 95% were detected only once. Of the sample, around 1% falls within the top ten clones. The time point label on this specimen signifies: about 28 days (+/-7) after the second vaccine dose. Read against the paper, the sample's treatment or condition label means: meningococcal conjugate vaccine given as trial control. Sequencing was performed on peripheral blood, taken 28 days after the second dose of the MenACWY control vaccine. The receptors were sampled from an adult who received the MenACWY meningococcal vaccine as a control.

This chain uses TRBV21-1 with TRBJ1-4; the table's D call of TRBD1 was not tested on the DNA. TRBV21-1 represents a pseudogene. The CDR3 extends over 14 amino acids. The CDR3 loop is CASSSGHPGEKLFF. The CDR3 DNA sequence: TGTGCCAGCAGCTCCGGACATCCGGGTGAAAAACTGTTTTTT.

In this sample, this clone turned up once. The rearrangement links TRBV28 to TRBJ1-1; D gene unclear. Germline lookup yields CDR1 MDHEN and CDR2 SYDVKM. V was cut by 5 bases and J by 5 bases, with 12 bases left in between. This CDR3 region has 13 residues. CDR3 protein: CASSPPGGTEAFF. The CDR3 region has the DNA TGTGCCAGCAGTCCCCCTGGTGGGACTGAAGCTTTCTTT.

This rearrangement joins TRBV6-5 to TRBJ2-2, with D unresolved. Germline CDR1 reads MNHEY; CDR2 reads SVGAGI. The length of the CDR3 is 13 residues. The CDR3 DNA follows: TGTGCGGTGGCAGACGCGAACACCGGGGAGCTGTTTTTT. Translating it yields CAVADANTGELFF.

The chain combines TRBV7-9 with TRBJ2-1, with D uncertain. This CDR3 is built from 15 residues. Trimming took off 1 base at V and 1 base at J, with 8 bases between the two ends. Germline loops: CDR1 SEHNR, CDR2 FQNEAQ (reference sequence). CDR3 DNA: TGTGCCAGCAGCTTAGGCAACGGGTCCTACAATGAGCAGTTCTTC. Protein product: CASSLGNGSYNEQFF.

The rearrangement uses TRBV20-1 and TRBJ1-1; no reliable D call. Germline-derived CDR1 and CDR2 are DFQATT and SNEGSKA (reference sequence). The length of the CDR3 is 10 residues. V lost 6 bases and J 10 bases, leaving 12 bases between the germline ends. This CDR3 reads CSARNEGAFF. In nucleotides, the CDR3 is TGCAGTGCCCGCAACGAGGGAGCTTTCTTT.

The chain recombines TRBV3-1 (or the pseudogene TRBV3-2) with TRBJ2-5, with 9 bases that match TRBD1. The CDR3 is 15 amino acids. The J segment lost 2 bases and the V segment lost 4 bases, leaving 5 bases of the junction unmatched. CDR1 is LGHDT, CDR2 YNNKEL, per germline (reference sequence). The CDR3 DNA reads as TGTGCCAGCAGCCGGGACAGGGACGCGCAAGAGACCCAGTACTTC. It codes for CASSRDRDAQETQYF.

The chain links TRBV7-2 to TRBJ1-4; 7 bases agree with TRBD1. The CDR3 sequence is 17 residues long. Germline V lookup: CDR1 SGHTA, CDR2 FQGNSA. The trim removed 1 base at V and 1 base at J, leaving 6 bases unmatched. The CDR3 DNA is TGTGCCAGCAGCTTAGGAGGGGGCTTGGGAACTAATGAAAAACTGTTTTTT. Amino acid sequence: CASSLGGGLGTNEKLFF.